Given below is one T cell receptor beta chain in context. Its antigen is not known. The sample comes from a study of graft-versus-host responses after intestinal transplantation. Overall study context: Isolated intestinal, liver-intestinal, or multivisceral transplants had been given to the recipients.

Regarding the study as a whole: GvH clones appeared in recipient marrow, some first in ileum or blood.

Sequencing was performed with immunoSEQ multiplex PCR; in TCRdb, only in-frame clones are kept and a portion is missing. The sample has 40,000 to 55,000 clones, approximately 95% seen once. The sample in question was unstimulated CD8+ T cells sorted from spleen or lymph node cells, obtained before transplant. The clonotype originates from a human donor who was the organ donor for an intestinal transplant.

The CDR3 DNA is TGTGCCAGCAGCGGAGGACAGGGCTGGTCTAATGAGCAGTTCTTC. Protein: CASSGGQGWSNEQFF. V usage is TRBV7-3 and J usage is TRBJ2-1, with 8 positions matching TRBD1. V lost 5 bases, J lost 7 bases, and 10 bases stayed unmatched. In germline, CDR1 is SGHTA, CDR2 FQGTGA. The CDR3 runs 15 residues.